This T cell receptor beta chain was documented in a study of T cell repertoires in cytomegalovirus infection. TCRdb reprocessed the reads via MiXCR and lists one record per CDR3 protein. The sample yields about 330,000 distinct CDR3 sequences, about a third seen once. CDR1 is MGHRA, CDR2 YSYEKL, per germline. V lost 0 bases, J lost 4 bases, and 9 bases lay in between. The CDR3 has 14 residues. Comments on this clonotype: The antigen is not known.

This specimen consisted of cultured PBMCs, obtained from culture after CMV antigen stimulation. The clonotype comes from a human donor in good health (CMV status not recorded). Some clones in this sample may be carry-over from other donors' samples. This chain joins TRBV4-1 and TRBJ1-1, with no clear D. Here the CDR3 DNA reads TGCGCCAGCAGCCAAGAAGCTTTGGTCACTGAAGCTTTCTTT. It yields the protein CASSQEALVTEAFF.